A selection of T cell receptor beta chains follows, all from one sample in a study of T cell responses to AZD1222 COVID-19 vaccine. Method: immunoSEQ multiplex PCR; TCRdb's copy keeps in-frame clones and lacks some. The table lists 250,000 to 300,000 clones, 90% to 95% of them singletons. Material: peripheral blood, obtained 28 days after the second AZD1222 dose. Source of these receptors: an adult who received the AZD1222 COVID-19 vaccine. Each CDR3 is given with its conserved first and last residue. A D gene is named only where the DNA matches it firmly. Clone size appears in some rows only: once, few, many, or a class for an expanded clone.

D gene: TRBD1; J gene: TRBJ1-3; V gene: TRBV2; clone size: .; CDR3 DNA: TGTGCCAGCAGTACCGGGACAGCCTTCTCTGGAAACACCATATATTTT; CDR3 protein: CASSTGTAFSGNTIYF
D gene: .; J gene: TRBJ1-2; V gene: TRBV2; clone size: .; CDR3 DNA: TGTGCCAGCCTGAAAGGGCCCCCTGGCTACACCTTC; CDR3 protein: CASLKGPPGYTF
D gene: TRBD2; J gene: TRBJ2-1; V gene: TRBV19; clone size: .; CDR3 DNA: TGTGCCAGTAACCCCCCGGTAGCGGGAGGGCGTCTGTTCTTC; CDR3 protein: CASNPPVAGGRLFF
D gene: TRBD1; J gene: TRBJ1-4; V gene: TRBV29-1; clone size: .; CDR3 DNA: TGCAGCGCCTCGAGGGGGCAGGGGGAAAAACTGTTTTTT; CDR3 protein: CSASRGQGEKLFF
D gene: TRBD2; J gene: TRBJ2-1; V gene: TRBV6-5; clone size: .; CDR3 DNA: TGTGCCAGCAGTTACCGGCTAGCGGGTTACAATGAGCAGTTCTTC; CDR3 protein: CASSYRLAGYNEQFF
D gene: TRBD2; J gene: TRBJ2-2; V gene: TRBV3-1/TRBV3-2; clone size: .; CDR3 DNA: TGTGCCAGCAGCCTGACTAGCGGGGTTCGCACCGGGGAGCTGTTTTTT; CDR3 protein: CASSLTSGVRTGELFF
D gene: TRBD1; J gene: TRBJ2-1; V gene: TRBV11-2; clone size: .; CDR3 DNA: TGTGCCAGCAGCTTAATAGTAAGGACAGGGACCGACAATGAGCAGTTCTTC; CDR3 protein: CASSLIVRTGTDNEQFF
D gene: .; J gene: TRBJ1-2; V gene: TRBV5-5; clone size: .; CDR3 DNA: TGTGCCAGCAGCTTGAGACTGAGAGCTAACTATGGCTACACCTTC; CDR3 protein: CASSLRLRANYGYTF
D gene: .; J gene: TRBJ2-1; V gene: TRBV3-1/TRBV3-2; clone size: .; CDR3 DNA: TGTGCCAGCAGCCCCCGGGGGCATGGGGATGAGCAGTTCTTC; CDR3 protein: CASSPRGHGDEQFF
D gene: .; J gene: TRBJ1-3; V gene: TRBV28; clone size: .; CDR3 DNA: TGTGCCAGCAGAACTCCCTCCGGGGTCCCGGGAAACACCATATATTTT; CDR3 protein: CASRTPSGVPGNTIYF
D gene: .; J gene: TRBJ1-5; V gene: TRBV19; clone size: few; CDR3 DNA: TGTGCCAGTACAGCGGGGGGTAAGGCGAGGCCCCAGCATTTT; CDR3 protein: CASTAGGKARPQHF
D gene: .; J gene: TRBJ1-5; V gene: TRBV28; clone size: .; CDR3 DNA: TGTGCCAGCAGTTTAAGGGGGTATAGGATTCAGCCCCAGCATTTT; CDR3 protein: CASSLRGYRIQPQHF
D gene: .; J gene: TRBJ1-2; V gene: TRBV28; clone size: .; CDR3 DNA: TGTGCCAGCACCCCCACCCCAAGTTATGGCTACACCTTC; CDR3 protein: CASTPTPSYGYTF
D gene: .; J gene: TRBJ1-1; V gene: TRBV12-3/TRBV12-4; clone size: .; CDR3 DNA: TGTGCCAGCAGTGTAGGCCCGAACACTGAAGCTTTCTTT; CDR3 protein: CASSVGPNTEAFF
D gene: .; J gene: TRBJ1-1; V gene: TRBV19; clone size: .; CDR3 DNA: TGTGCCAGTAGTAGACAGGCCATGAACACTGAAGCTTTCTTT; CDR3 protein: CASSRQAMNTEAFF
D gene: .; J gene: TRBJ2-7; V gene: TRBV28; clone size: .; CDR3 DNA: TGTGCCAGCAGTTTCGATCTCGAGCAGTACTTC; CDR3 protein: CASSFDLEQYF